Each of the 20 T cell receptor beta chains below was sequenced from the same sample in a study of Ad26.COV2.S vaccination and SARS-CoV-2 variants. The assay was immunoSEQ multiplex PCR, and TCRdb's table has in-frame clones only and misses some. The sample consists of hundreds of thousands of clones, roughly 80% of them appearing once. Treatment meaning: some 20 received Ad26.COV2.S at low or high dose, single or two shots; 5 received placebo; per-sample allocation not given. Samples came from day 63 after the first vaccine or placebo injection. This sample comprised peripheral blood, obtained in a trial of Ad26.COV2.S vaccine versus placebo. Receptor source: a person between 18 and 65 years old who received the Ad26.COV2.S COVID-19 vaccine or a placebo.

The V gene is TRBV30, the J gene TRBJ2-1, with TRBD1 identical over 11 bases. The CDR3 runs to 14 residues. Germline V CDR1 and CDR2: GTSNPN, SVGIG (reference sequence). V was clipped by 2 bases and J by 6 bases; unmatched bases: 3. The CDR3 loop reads CAWSRDRGFNEQFF. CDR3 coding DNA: TGTGCCTGGAGTCGGGACAGGGGGTTCAATGAGCAGTTCTTC.

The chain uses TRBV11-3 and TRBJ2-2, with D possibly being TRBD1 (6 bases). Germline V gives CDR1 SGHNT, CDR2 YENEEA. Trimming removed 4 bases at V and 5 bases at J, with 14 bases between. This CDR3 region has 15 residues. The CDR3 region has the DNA TGTGCCAGCAGCTCACAGGGATACGGAACCGGGGAGCTGTTTTTT. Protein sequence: CASSSQGYGTGELFF. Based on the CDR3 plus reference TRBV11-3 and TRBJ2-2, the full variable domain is EAGVVQSPRYKIIEKKQPVAFWCNPISGHNTLYWYLQNLGQGPELLIRYENEEAVDDSQLPKDRFSAERLKGVDSTLKIQPAELGDSAVYLCASSSQGYGTGELFFGEGSRLTVL.

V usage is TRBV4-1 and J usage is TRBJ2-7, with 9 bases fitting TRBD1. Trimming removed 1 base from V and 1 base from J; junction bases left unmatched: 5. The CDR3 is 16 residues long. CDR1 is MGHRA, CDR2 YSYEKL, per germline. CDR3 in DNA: TGCGCCAGCAGCCAAGGGCCCGGGACAGGGTCCTACGAGCAGTACTTC. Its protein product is CASSQGPGTGSYEQYF.

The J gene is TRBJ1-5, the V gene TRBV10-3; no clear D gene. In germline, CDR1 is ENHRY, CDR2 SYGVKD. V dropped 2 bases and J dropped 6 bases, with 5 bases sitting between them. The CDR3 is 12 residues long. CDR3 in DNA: TGTGCCATCAGTGAGGGAATTCAGCCCCAGCATTTT. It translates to CAISEGIQPQHF.

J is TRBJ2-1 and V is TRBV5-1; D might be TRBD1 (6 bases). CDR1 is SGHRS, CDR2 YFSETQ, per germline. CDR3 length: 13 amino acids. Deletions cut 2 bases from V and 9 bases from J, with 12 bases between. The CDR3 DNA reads TGCGCCAGCAGCTTAATCACAGGGAGTGAGCAGTTCTTC. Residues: CASSLITGSEQFF.

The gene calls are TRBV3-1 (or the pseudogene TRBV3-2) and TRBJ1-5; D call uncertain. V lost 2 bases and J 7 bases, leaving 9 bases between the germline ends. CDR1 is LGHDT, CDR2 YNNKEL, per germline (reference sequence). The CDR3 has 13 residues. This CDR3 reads CASSQTLGQPQHF. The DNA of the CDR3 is TGTGCCAGCAGCCAAACCCTGGGACAGCCCCAGCATTTT.

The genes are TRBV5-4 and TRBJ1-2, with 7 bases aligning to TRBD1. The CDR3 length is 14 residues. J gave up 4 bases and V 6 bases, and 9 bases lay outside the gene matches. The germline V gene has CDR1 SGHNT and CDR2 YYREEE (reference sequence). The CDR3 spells CASTPRGQSYGYTF. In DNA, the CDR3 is TGTGCCAGCACCCCCCGGGGACAGTCCTATGGCTACACCTTC.

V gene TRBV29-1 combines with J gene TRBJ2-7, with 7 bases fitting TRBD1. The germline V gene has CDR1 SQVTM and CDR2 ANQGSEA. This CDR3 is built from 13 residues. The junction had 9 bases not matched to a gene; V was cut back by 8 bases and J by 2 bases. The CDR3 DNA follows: TGCAGCTCCACCGGGACAGACCCCTACGAGCAGTACTTC. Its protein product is CSSTGTDPYEQYF.

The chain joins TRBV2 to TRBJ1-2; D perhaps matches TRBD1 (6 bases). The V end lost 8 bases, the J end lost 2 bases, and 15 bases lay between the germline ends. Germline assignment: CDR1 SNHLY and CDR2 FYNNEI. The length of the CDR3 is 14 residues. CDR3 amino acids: CASGGGTGNYGYTF. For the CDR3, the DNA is TGTGCCAGCGGGGGGGGTACAGGGAACTATGGCTACACCTTC. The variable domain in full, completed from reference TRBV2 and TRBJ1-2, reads EPEVTQTPSHQVTQMGQEVILRCVPISNHLYFYWYRQILGQKVEFLVSFYNNEISEKSEIFDDQFSVERPDGSNFTLKIRSTKLEDSAMYFCASGGGTGNYGYTFGSGTRLTVV.

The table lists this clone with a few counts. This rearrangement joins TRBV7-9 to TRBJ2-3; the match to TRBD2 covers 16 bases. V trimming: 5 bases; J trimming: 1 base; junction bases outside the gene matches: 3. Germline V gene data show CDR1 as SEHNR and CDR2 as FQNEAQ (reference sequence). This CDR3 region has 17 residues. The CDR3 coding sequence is TGTGCCAGCAGCGATGGGACTAGCGGGGGGGGCACAGATACGCAGTATTTT. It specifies CASSDGTSGGGTDTQYF.

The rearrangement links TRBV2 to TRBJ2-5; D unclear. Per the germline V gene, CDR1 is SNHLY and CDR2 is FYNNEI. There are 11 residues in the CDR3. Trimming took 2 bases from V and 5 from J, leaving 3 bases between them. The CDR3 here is CASSEQETQYF. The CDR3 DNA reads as TGTGCCAGCAGTGAACAGGAGACCCAGTACTTC.

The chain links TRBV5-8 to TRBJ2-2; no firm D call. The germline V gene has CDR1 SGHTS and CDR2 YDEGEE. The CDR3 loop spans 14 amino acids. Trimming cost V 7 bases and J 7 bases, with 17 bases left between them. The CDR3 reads CASDMGYQGGELFF. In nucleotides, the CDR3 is TGTGCCAGCGACATGGGGTATCAAGGCGGGGAGCTGTTTTTT. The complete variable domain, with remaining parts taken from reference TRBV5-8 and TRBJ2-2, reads EAGVTQSPTHLIKTRGQQATLRCSPISGHTSVYWYQQALGLGLQFLLWYDEGEERNRGNFPPRFSGRQFPNYSSELNVNALELEDSALYLCASDMGYQGGELFFGEGSRLTVL.

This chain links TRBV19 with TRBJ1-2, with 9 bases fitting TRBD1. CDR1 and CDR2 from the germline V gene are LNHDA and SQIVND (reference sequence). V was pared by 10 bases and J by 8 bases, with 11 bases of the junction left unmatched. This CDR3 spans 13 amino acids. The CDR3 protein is CATPGQGLAGYTF. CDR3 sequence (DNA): TGTGCCACCCCGGGACAGGGCCTGGCCGGCTACACCTTC.

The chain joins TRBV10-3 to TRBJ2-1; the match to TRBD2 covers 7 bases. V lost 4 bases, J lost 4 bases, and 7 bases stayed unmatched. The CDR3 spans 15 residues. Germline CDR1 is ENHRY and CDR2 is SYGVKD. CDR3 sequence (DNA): TGTGCCATCAGTGGGCCCCTAGCGGCTTACAATGAGCAGTTCTTC. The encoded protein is CAISGPLAAYNEQFF.

The CDR3 region has the DNA TGTGCCAGCAGCCCCTTCGGGGGCTATGGCTACACCTTC. This codes for CASSPFGGYGYTF. The V gene is TRBV7-2, the J gene TRBJ1-2, with D possibly matching TRBD1 (5 bases). V gave up 5 bases and J gave up 4 bases, with 11 bases separating them. The CDR3 length is 13 residues. Germline V gene sequence: CDR1 SGHTA, CDR2 FQGNSA.

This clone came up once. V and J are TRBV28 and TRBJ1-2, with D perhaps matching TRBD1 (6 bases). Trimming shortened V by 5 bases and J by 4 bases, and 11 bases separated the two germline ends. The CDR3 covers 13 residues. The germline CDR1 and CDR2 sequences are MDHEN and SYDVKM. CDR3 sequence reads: CASSIQGSYGYTF. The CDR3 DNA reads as TGTGCCAGCAGTATCCAGGGGAGCTATGGCTACACCTTC.

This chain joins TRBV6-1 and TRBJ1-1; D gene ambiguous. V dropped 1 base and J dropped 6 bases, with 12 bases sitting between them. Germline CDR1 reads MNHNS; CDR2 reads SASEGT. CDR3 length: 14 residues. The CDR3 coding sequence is TGTGCCAGCAGTGAAGTTCAGGTAGTCTCTGAAGCTTTCTTT. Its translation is CASSEVQVVSEAFF.

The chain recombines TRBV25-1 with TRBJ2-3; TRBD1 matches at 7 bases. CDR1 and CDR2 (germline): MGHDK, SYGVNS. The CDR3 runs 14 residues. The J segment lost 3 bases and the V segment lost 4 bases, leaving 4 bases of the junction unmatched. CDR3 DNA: TGTGCCAGCAGTGGACGACAGGGTACAGATACGCAGTATTTT. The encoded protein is CASSGRQGTDTQYF.

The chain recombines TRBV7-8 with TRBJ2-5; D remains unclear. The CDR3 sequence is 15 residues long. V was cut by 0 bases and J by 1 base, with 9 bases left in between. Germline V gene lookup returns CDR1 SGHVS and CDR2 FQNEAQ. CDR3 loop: CASSLAVVRQETQYF. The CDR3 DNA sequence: TGTGCCAGCAGCTTAGCGGTCGTGCGCCAAGAGACCCAGTACTTC.

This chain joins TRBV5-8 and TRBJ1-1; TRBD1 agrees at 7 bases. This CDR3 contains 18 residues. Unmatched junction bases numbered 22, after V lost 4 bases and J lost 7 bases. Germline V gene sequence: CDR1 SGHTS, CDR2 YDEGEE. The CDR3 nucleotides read TGTGCCAGCAGCCAGCGAGAGGACAGGATTATTACGGGCGGTGAAGCTTTCTTT. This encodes CASSQREDRIITGGEAFF.